A single sample is the source of the 6 T cell receptor beta chains below, sequenced in a study of Graves' ophthalmopathy and Graves' hyperthyroidism. CDR3 regions of TCR beta were amplified from RNA transcripts. RT-PCR was first run with HTBI primers, then multiplex PCR in a second round. TCRdb processed the multiplex PCR reads anew with MiXCR; each CDR3 protein has one entry. The sample contains hundreds of thousands of distinct CDR3 sequences, about 20% of which appear only once. Sequencing used peripheral blood. All receptors come from a woman in her late teens or twenties with stable Graves' hyperthyroidism. Some clones in this sample may be carry-over from other donors' samples.

This clonotype was picked up many times. This chain links TRBV12-3 or TRBV12-4 with TRBJ1-2, with D possibly matching TRBD1 (6 bases). The CDR3 consists of 12 residues. V was clipped by 3 bases and J by 9 bases, with 11 bases between them. The DNA for the CDR3 is TGTGCCAGCAGTTTGGACAGACTAAGCTACACCTTC. Translated: CASSLDRLSYTF.

A single count supports this clonotype. This chain connects TRBV7-9 to TRBJ1-1; no reliable D call. Germline V CDR1 and CDR2: SEHNR, FQNEAQ (reference sequence). The CDR3 totals 15 residues. Trimming took off 5 bases at V and 3 bases at J, with 16 bases between the two ends. CDR3 sequence: CASSPPRAADTEAFF. CDR3 sequence (DNA): TGTGCCAGCAGCCCACCTCGGGCAGCCGACACTGAAGCTTTCTTT. The whole variable domain, filled in from reference TRBV7-9 and TRBJ1-1, reads DTGVSQNPRHKITKRGQNVTFRCDPISEHNRLYWYRQTLGQGPEFLTYFQNEAQLEKSRLLSDRFSAERPKGSFSTLEIQRTEQGDSAMYLCASSPPRAADTEAFFGQGTRLTVV.

This clonotype was seen only a few times. The rearrangement links TRBV7-8 to TRBJ2-7; 9 positions match TRBD1. CDR3 length: 16 amino acids. CDR1 and CDR2 from the germline V gene are SGHVS and FQNEAQ. Trimming removed 7 bases from V and 1 base from J; junction bases left unmatched: 11. The CDR3 DNA reads as TGTGCCAGCAATCTCGGACAGGGGTCGGGTTCCTACGAGCAGTACTTC. Amino acid sequence: CASNLGQGSGSYEQYF.

This clonotype was detected only a few times. The chain recombines TRBV12-5 with TRBJ1-1; TRBD1 agrees at 7 bases. Germline values: CDR1 LGHNT, CDR2 FRNRAP. The length of the CDR3 is 14 residues. V gave up 7 bases and J gave up 3 bases; unmatched junction bases: 8. The CDR3 DNA reads TGTGCTAGTGCACCCGACAGGGAGGACACTGAAGCTTTCTTT. This codes for CASAPDREDTEAFF.

A few counts support this clonotype. The gene calls are TRBV19 and TRBJ1-1; D is unresolved. V was clipped by 3 bases and J by 3 bases, with 11 bases between them. CDR1 is LNHDA, CDR2 SQIVND, per germline (reference sequence). The CDR3 covers 14 residues. The CDR3 bases are TGTGCCAGTAGTATCTCTCCGACCCACACTGAAGCTTTCTTT. It translates to CASSISPTHTEAFF. The variable domain in full, completed from reference TRBV19 and TRBJ1-1, reads DGGITQSPKYLFRKEGQNVTLSCEQNLNHDAMYWYRQDPGQGLRLIYYSQIVNDFQKGDIAEGYSVSREKKESFPLTVTSAQKNPTAFYLCASSISPTHTEAFFGQGTRLTVV.

This clonotype showed up many times. The V and J genes are TRBV20-1 and TRBJ1-5, with D unclear. The CDR3 runs 15 residues. In germline, CDR1 is DFQATT, CDR2 SNEGSKA (reference sequence). The V and J ends lost 0 bases and 5 bases respectively, with 14 bases between them. The CDR3 reads CSAREGWGFDQPQHF. CDR3 coding DNA: TGCAGTGCTAGAGAAGGGTGGGGTTTTGATCAGCCCCAGCATTTT.